Below are 20 T cell receptor beta chains sequenced from a single sample in a study of cytomegalovirus exposure and HLA in healthy donors. Sequencing was performed with immunoSEQ multiplex PCR; in TCRdb, only in-frame clones are kept and a portion is missing. The sample gives some 130,000 clones, almost 85% of which show up once; over 1.3% is in the top ten. The sequencing input was PBMCs. These receptors were taken from a woman under 40 in good health and CMV-seronegative.

This rearrangement joins TRBV2 to TRBJ1-1; D uncertain. CDR3 length equals 14 residues. The germline CDR1 and CDR2 sequences are SNHLY and FYNNEI. V was pared by 3 bases and J by 5 bases, with 13 bases between. The CDR3 sequence: CASSERPGGTEAFF. The CDR3 nucleotides read TGTGCCAGCAGTGAGAGACCGGGTGGGACTGAAGCTTTCTTT.

V gene TRBV10-2 combines with J gene TRBJ2-7; a weak D match, TRBD1 (5 bases). Germline CDR1 and CDR2: WSHSY and SAAADI. Trimming shortened V by 5 bases and J by 7 bases, and 24 bases separated the two germline ends. This CDR3 spans 16 amino acids. CDR3: CASSPWGMAHPREQYF. The DNA for the CDR3 is TGCGCCAGCAGTCCCTGGGGCATGGCGCATCCGCGGGAGCAGTACTTC.

This chain joins TRBV2 and TRBJ2-7; 7 bases are shared with TRBD2. The CDR3 has 15 residues. Trimming removed 1 base from V and 0 bases from J; junction bases left unmatched: 3. CDR1 and CDR2 from the germline V gene are SNHLY and FYNNEI. CDR3 residues: CASSEGEGRSYEQYF. CDR3 nucleotides: TGTGCCAGCAGTGAAGGGGAGGGGCGCTCCTACGAGCAGTACTTC.

This chain uses TRBV10-3 with TRBJ2-7; 8 bases line up with TRBD1. CDR1 is ENHRY, CDR2 SYGVKD, per germline. The V gene end was trimmed by 6 bases and the J gene end by 7 bases; junction bases not matched to a gene: 14. This CDR3 comprises 15 residues. CDR3 residues: CAIRRTGMLGVEQYF. CDR3 bases: TGTGCCATCAGACGGACAGGGATGTTAGGAGTGGAGCAGTACTTC.

This clone was recorded once. V is TRBV10-3 and J is TRBJ1-3; tentative D call: TRBD1 (6 bases). Germline V CDR1 and CDR2: ENHRY, SYGVKD. V was clipped by 5 bases and J by 0 bases, with 14 bases between them. CDR3 size: 16 residues. This chain's CDR3 is CAISRNVDSSGNTIYF. The CDR3 nucleotides read TGTGCCATCAGTCGGAACGTGGACAGCTCTGGAAACACCATATATTTT.

The gene calls are TRBV2 and TRBJ2-5; D is perhaps TRBD2 (6 bases). The CDR3 is 13 amino acids. Deletions cut 6 bases from V and 2 bases from J, with 10 bases between. Germline CDR1 SNHLY, CDR2 FYNNEI. CDR3: CASRRGPQETQYF. CDR3 in DNA: TGTGCCAGCAGGCGGGGACCTCAAGAGACCCAGTACTTC.

This clone is a singleton in its sample. The CDR3 bases are TGTGCCAGCAGATCGGACAGGAACACTGAAGCTTTCTTT. Translation: CASRSDRNTEAFF. The genes are TRBV2 and TRBJ1-1; possible D gene TRBD1, 6 bases. Germline loops: CDR1 SNHLY, CDR2 FYNNEI. V was pared by 6 bases and J by 1 base, with 9 bases between. The CDR3 covers 13 residues.

The rearrangement joins TRBV9 to TRBJ2-3, with TRBD1 as a possible D gene (5 bases). There are 15 residues in the CDR3. Germline V lookup: CDR1 SGDLS, CDR2 YYNGEE. The ends were cut back, 4 bases at V and 1 base at J, with 13 bases in the middle. The CDR3 sequence is CASSPGVGGTDTQYF. The DNA for the CDR3 is TGTGCCAGCAGCCCTGGGGTAGGGGGCACAGATACGCAGTATTTT.

This clone turned up a few times. As DNA, the CDR3 is TGTGCCAGCAGTGGAGACAGGGATCATGGCTACACCTTC. Translated: CASSGDRDHGYTF. V and J are TRBV2 and TRBJ1-2, with 7 nucleotides matching TRBD1. V shed 4 bases and J 6 bases; nucleotides not matched to a gene: 5. This CDR3 has 13 amino acids. Germline-derived CDR1 and CDR2 are SNHLY and FYNNEI.

The V gene is TRBV5-1, the J gene TRBJ1-3; D is unclear. This CDR3 comprises 15 residues. V gave up 1 base and J gave up 0 bases, with 8 bases separating them. Germline lookup yields CDR1 SGHRS and CDR2 YFSETQ. CDR3 nucleotide sequence: TGCGCCAGCAGCTTGCTTGGCGGCTCTGGAAACACCATATATTTT. Amino acid sequence: CASSLLGGSGNTIYF.

This chain joins TRBV7-2 and TRBJ1-1; D gene uncertain. The length of the CDR3 is 14 residues. The V gene's germline CDR1 is SGHTA and CDR2 FQGNSA. The V and J ends lost 2 bases and 1 base respectively, with 8 bases between them. CDR3 sequence (DNA): TGTGCCAGCAGCTTAAAAAGGAGGAACACTGAAGCTTTCTTT. Protein sequence: CASSLKRRNTEAFF.

This sequence joins TRBV30 and TRBJ1-1, with 7 bases aligning to TRBD1. This CDR3 is 14 amino acids long. V lost 0 bases, J lost 8 bases, and 9 bases stayed unmatched. Germline V gene lookup returns CDR1 GTSNPN and CDR2 SVGIG (reference sequence). CDR3 in DNA: TGTGCCTGGAGTGTAAGGGGGCCGTACCCCGAAGCTTTCTTT. It specifies CAWSVRGPYPEAFF.

The V gene is TRBV11-2, the J gene TRBJ1-2; D is perhaps TRBD1 (5 bases). CDR1 SGHAT and CDR2 FQNNGV come from the germline V gene. V lost 5 bases and J 7 bases, leaving 14 bases between the germline ends. The CDR3 totals 13 residues. CDR3 sequence reads: CASSPHGGIGYTF. Here the CDR3 DNA reads TGTGCCAGCAGCCCTCATGGGGGGATTGGCTACACCTTC.

This rearrangement joins TRBV6-6 to TRBJ1-1; 8 nucleotides agree with TRBD1. The length of the CDR3 is 14 residues. CDR1 and CDR2 (germline): MNHNY, SVGAGI (reference sequence). V gave up 6 bases and J gave up 11 bases; unmatched junction bases: 14. For the CDR3, the DNA is TGTGCCAGCAGCCCAACCGGACAGGGTTTTGGGGCTTTCTTT. Protein product: CASSPTGQGFGAFF.

The V and J genes are TRBV19 and TRBJ1-6, with 7 bases aligning to TRBD1. The CDR3 covers 14 residues. The V segment lost 6 bases and the J segment 6 bases; nucleotides outside the gene matches: 5. CDR1 and CDR2 from the germline V gene are LNHDA and SQIVND (reference sequence). The DNA of the CDR3 is TGTGCCAGTAGCGTCGGACAGGTTAATTCACCCCTCCACTTT. Translated: CASSVGQVNSPLHF.

This clone was detected a few times. This chain connects TRBV5-4 to TRBJ2-3, with 8 bases fitting TRBD1. V was pared by 4 bases and J by 3 bases, with 1 base of the junction left unmatched. Germline lookup yields CDR1 SGHNT and CDR2 YYREEE (reference sequence). CDR3 length: 13 residues. CDR3 protein: CASSRTGTDTQYF. CDR3 in DNA: TGTGCCAGCAGCAGGACAGGGACAGATACGCAGTATTTT.

A few counts support this clone. This rearrangement joins TRBV2 to TRBJ1-2; D is unclear. Germline CDR1 reads SNHLY; CDR2 reads FYNNEI. The CDR3 has 16 amino acids. Trimming removed 0 bases at V and 3 bases at J, with 14 bases between. CDR3 amino acids: CASSEAPYGRDYGYTF. CDR3 nucleotides: TGTGCCAGCAGTGAAGCGCCCTACGGTCGGGACTATGGCTACACCTTC.

The gene calls are TRBV7-2 and TRBJ2-7, with TRBD2 matching over 8 bases. The CDR3 runs 15 residues. Germline lookup yields CDR1 SGHTA and CDR2 FQGNSA. V trimming: 3 bases; J trimming: 0 bases; junction bases outside the gene matches: 4. The CDR3 DNA reads TGTGCCAGCAGCTTTCGGGGGGGTAGCTCCTACGAGCAGTACTTC. Residues: CASSFRGGSSYEQYF.

The chain employs TRBV5-1 and TRBJ1-1, with 7 bases fitting TRBD1. V gave up 4 bases and J gave up 1 base; unmatched junction bases: 7. The CDR3 has 15 amino acids. Germline CDR1 reads SGHRS; CDR2 reads YFSETQ. The CDR3, as DNA: TGCGCCAGCAGCAATACCGGGACAGAGAACACTGAAGCTTTCTTT. Its translation: CASSNTGTENTEAFF. Full variable domain (outside the CDR3, taken from reference TRBV5-1 and TRBJ1-1): KAGVTQTPRYLIKTRGQQVTLSCSPISGHRSVSWYQQTPGQGLQFLFEYFSETQRNKGNFPGRFSGRQFSNSRSEMNVSTLELGDSALYLCASSNTGTENTEAFFGQGTRLTVV.

The chain uses TRBV2 and TRBJ2-2, with D uncertain. The V and J ends lost 4 bases and 2 bases respectively, with 5 bases between them. CDR1 and CDR2 from the germline V gene are SNHLY and FYNNEI. The CDR3 runs 13 residues. The CDR3 loop reads CASSVHNTGELFF. The CDR3 DNA reads as TGTGCCAGCAGTGTCCATAACACCGGGGAGCTGTTTTTT.